This T cell receptor (beta chain) appears in the sequencing data of a study of memory CD4+ T cells and cytomegalovirus serostatus. As processed by the authors: After removing out-of-frame reads, 2 million to 2.5 million distinct TCRbeta sequences remained. The protocol was immunoSEQ multiplex PCR, while the TCRdb copy is restricted to in-frame clones and leaves out a portion. The V and J calls and clone size come from that table; D and trimming were worked out from the DNA. This table holds some 57,000 clones, around 85% found once. The CDR3 covers 13 residues. Germline CDR1 and CDR2: SQVTM and ANQGSEA. Trimming cost V 6 bases and J 2 bases, with 13 bases left between them. The sort gate was single viable CD3+CD4+CD8-CD45RO+ cells for memory CD4+ T cells.

V gene TRBV29-1 combines with J gene TRBJ1-2; no definite D call. The clonotype originates from an adult in good health and CMV-seronegative. Sequencing input: memory CD4+ T cells from blood. CDR3 in amino acids: CSVTPERNYGYTF. The DNA of the CDR3 is TGCAGCGTAACTCCCGAGCGAAACTATGGCTACACCTTC.